The 26 T cell receptor beta chains below come from one sample, sequenced in a study of OX40 agonist ivuxolimab in advanced cancers. Method: immunoSEQ multiplex PCR; TCRdb's copy keeps in-frame clones and lacks some. The sample lists 1,000 to 1,500 clones, roughly 79% occurring once. Collection of the sample occurred in a trial of the OX40 agonist ivuxolimab. The receptors stem from an adult with an advanced solid tumor such as melanoma, head and neck, liver or kidney cancer.

The V gene is TRBV10-2, the J gene TRBJ1-2; weak D call: TRBD1 (5 bases). Trimming removed 6 bases at V and 7 bases at J, with 15 bases between. This CDR3 is built from 13 residues. The germline V gene has CDR1 WSHSY and CDR2 SAAADI. CDR3 nucleotide sequence: TGCGCCAGCAGGGGAGAGGGGAACGGTGGCTACACCTTC. Its translation: CASRGEGNGGYTF.

The chain links TRBV23-1 to TRBJ1-5; maybe TRBD1 (6 bases). TRBV23-1 is designated an ORF whose function remains uncertain. The V and J ends lost 6 bases and 2 bases respectively, with 17 bases between them. This CDR3 has 16 residues. CDR3 in amino acids: CASSHVRAGGNQPQHF. For the CDR3, the DNA is TGCGCCAGCAGCCACGTTCGGGCAGGGGGCAATCAGCCCCAGCATTTT.

The J gene is TRBJ1-3, the V gene TRBV12-5, with D possibly matching TRBD1 (5 bases). Germline-derived CDR1 and CDR2 are LGHNT and FRNRAP. The CDR3 is 14 residues long. Trimming shortened V by 5 bases and J by 4 bases, and 12 bases separated the two germline ends. The CDR3, as DNA: TGTGCTAGTGGTCGAGGGGCGCCCGGAAACACCATATATTTT. This gives the protein CASGRGAPGNTIYF.

CDR3 residues: CASSSSGRIISGNTIYF. The CDR3 coding sequence is TGTGCCAGCAGCTCCTCGGGACGTATTATCTCTGGAAACACCATATATTTT. This sequence joins TRBV11-3 and TRBJ1-3, with D possibly matching TRBD1 (5 bases). The CDR3 consists of 17 residues. Trimming shortened V by 4 bases and J by 0 bases, and 16 bases separated the two germline ends. Germline values: CDR1 SGHNT, CDR2 YENEEA.

The V gene is TRBV7-6, the J gene TRBJ2-2; D may be TRBD2 (7 bases). Deletions cut 7 bases from V and 5 bases from J, with 14 bases between. CDR3 size: 14 residues. Germline CDR1 is SGHVS and CDR2 is FNYEAQ. CDR3 amino acids: CASNQAGATGELFF. The CDR3 DNA follows: TGTGCCAGCAATCAGGCGGGGGCGACCGGGGAGCTGTTTTTT.

V and J are TRBV6-8 and TRBJ2-2; D unresolved. The CDR3 sequence is 15 residues long. From germline, CDR1 is MNHGY and CDR2 SAAAGT. V lost 7 bases and J lost 5, with 17 bases in between. CDR3 sequence (DNA): TGTGCCAGCACCTCCCTCGCAAGGGTTACCGGGGAGCTGTTTTTT. Translation gives CASTSLARVTGELFF.

This clone was detected only once. The rearrangement joins TRBV29-1 to TRBJ1-2, with 7 bases fitting TRBD1. CDR1 SQVTM and CDR2 ANQGSEA come from the germline V gene. V dropped 4 bases and J dropped 7; count of bases not matched to a gene: 6. The CDR3 runs to 12 residues. CDR3 sequence (DNA): TGCAGCGTTGGGAGGGGGCGCGGTGGCTACACCTTC. The encoded protein is CSVGRGRGGYTF.

In its sample, this clone is large. The J gene is TRBJ2-7, the V gene TRBV6-8; the match to TRBD2 covers 8 bases. Germline V gene lookup returns CDR1 MNHGY and CDR2 SAAAGT. V lost 7 bases and J lost 4; bases outside the gene matches: 12. The CDR3 loop spans 15 amino acids. The CDR3 loop is CASTGGRAYFYEQYF. The CDR3 DNA follows: TGTGCCAGCACGGGGGGGAGGGCCTACTTTTACGAGCAGTACTTC.

The chain combines TRBV19 with TRBJ1-6; D ambiguous. Germline V gene lookup returns CDR1 LNHDA and CDR2 SQIVND (reference sequence). Trimming cost V 7 bases and J 7 bases, with 17 bases left between them. This CDR3 comprises 15 residues. The CDR3 nucleotides are TGTGCCAGTACCGACCTTCCGGATGACAATTCACCCCTCCACTTT. Protein sequence: CASTDLPDDNSPLHF.

The chain links TRBV6-8 to TRBJ2-6, with 7 bases that match TRBD1. CDR3 length: 15 amino acids. CDR1 and CDR2 from the germline V gene are MNHGY and SAAAGT. J was trimmed by 4 bases and V by 6 bases; bases with no gene match: 6. CDR3 protein: CASSVTGAGANVLTF. DNA for the CDR3: TGTGCCAGCAGCGTTACAGGGGCCGGGGCCAACGTCCTGACTTTC.

The chain joins TRBV11-3 to TRBJ2-7, with D possibly TRBD2 on 7 matching bases. Germline V gives CDR1 SGHNT, CDR2 YENEEA. The CDR3 totals 15 residues. V was pared by 3 bases and J by 0 bases, with 12 bases between. CDR3 in DNA: TGTGCCAGCAGCTTTGGGGGGGCCCGCTCCTACGAGCAGTACTTC. Protein sequence: CASSFGGARSYEQYF.

The gene calls are TRBV6-8 and TRBJ2-1; TRBD1 agrees at 11 bases. The CDR3 sequence is 15 residues long. Unmatched junction bases numbered 5, after V lost 3 bases and J lost 7 bases. The germline V gene has CDR1 MNHGY and CDR2 SAAAGT. CDR3 protein: CASSYLGQGGNEQFF. The CDR3 bases are TGTGCCAGCAGTTATCTGGGACAGGGGGGGAATGAGCAGTTCTTC.

The rearrangement links TRBV19 to TRBJ1-2; TRBD1 might be the D (6 bases). Trimming took off 3 bases at V and 5 bases at J, with 10 bases between the two ends. CDR1 LNHDA and CDR2 SQIVND come from the germline V gene (reference sequence). This CDR3 is 13 amino acids long. CDR3 nucleotides: TGTGCCAGTAGTATTCAGGGGTTATATGGCTACACCTTC. This encodes CASSIQGLYGYTF.

The sample holds one count of this clone. This chain joins TRBV11-3 and TRBJ1-1; 10 nucleotides match TRBD1. The CDR3 runs 14 residues. Germline CDR1 reads SGHNT; CDR2 reads YENEEA. Trimming cost V 5 bases and J 4 bases; bases outside gene matches: 4. The CDR3 region is CASSRDRGGTEAFF. CDR3 sequence (DNA): TGTGCCAGCAGCCGGGACAGGGGCGGCACTGAAGCTTTCTTT.

The V gene is TRBV5-2, the J gene TRBJ2-3; TRBD2 is taken as the D call from the table, unchecked against the DNA. TRBV5-2 corresponds to a pseudogene. The length of the CDR3 is 13 residues. As DNA, the CDR3 is TGTGCCAGCAGCTTAGCGGGGACAGATACGCAGTATTTT. This gives the protein CASSLAGTDTQYF.

The J gene is TRBJ1-1, the V gene TRBV11-3; 9 bases are a match to TRBD1. The CDR3 spans 16 residues. V lost 5 bases and J lost 0; bases outside the gene matches: 7. CDR1 is SGHNT, CDR2 YENEEA, per germline. CDR3 sequence: CASSQGQGTMNTEAFF. DNA of the CDR3: TGTGCCAGCAGCCAAGGACAGGGGACCATGAACACTGAAGCTTTCTTT.

The rearrangement joins TRBV15 to TRBJ1-4; the D gene is possibly TRBD1 (5 bases). Trimming stripped 1 base from V and 7 bases from J, with 10 bases between. The CDR3 runs to 14 residues. From germline, CDR1 is LNHNV and CDR2 YYDKDF (reference sequence). CDR3 region: CATSRVGQAEKLFF. As DNA, the CDR3 is TGTGCCACCAGCAGAGTGGGGCAGGCTGAAAAACTGTTTTTT.

This sequence joins TRBV19 and TRBJ2-7, with 8 bases identical to TRBD1. J lost 3 bases, V lost 5 bases, and 6 bases had no gene match. This CDR3 spans 14 amino acids. Per the germline V gene, CDR1 is LNHDA and CDR2 is SQIVND (reference sequence). As DNA, the CDR3 is TGTGCCAGTAGTTCCCGGACAGGGCTCTACGAGCAGTACTTC. Amino acids: CASSSRTGLYEQYF.

The V call is TRBV19, the J call TRBJ2-2; D is unclear. Between the trimmed V and J ends, which lost 1 base and 4 bases, there was a span of 7 bases. Germline values: CDR1 LNHDA, CDR2 SQIVND (reference sequence). CDR3 length: 14 residues. The CDR3 DNA sequence: TGTGCCAGTAGTATAGGGCAGATCACCGGGGAGCTGTTTTTT. Its translation: CASSIGQITGELFF. Supplemented by reference TRBV19 and TRBJ2-2, the full variable domain reads DGGITQSPKYLFRKEGQNVTLSCEQNLNHDAMYWYRQDPGQGLRLIYYSQIVNDFQKGDIAEGYSVSREKKESFPLTVTSAQKNPTAFYLCASSIGQITGELFFGEGSRLTVL.

The chain has TRBV7-6 and TRBJ2-4; D may be TRBD1 (6 bases). Germline V CDR1 and CDR2: SGHVS, FNYEAQ. Trimming left V 7 bases short and J 8 bases short, with 18 bases between. There are 14 residues in the CDR3. The CDR3 sequence: CASTRDTGSDIQYF. The CDR3 DNA is TGTGCCAGCACTCGGGACACTGGCTCTGACATTCAGTACTTC.

The CDR3 reads CASKETGADEQYF. The DNA for the CDR3 is TGTGCCAGCAAAGAGACAGGGGCGGACGAGCAGTACTTC. The rearrangement links TRBV6-8 to TRBJ2-7; 8 positions agree with TRBD1. Looked up from germline, CDR1 is MNHGY and CDR2 is SAAAGT. This CDR3 contains 13 residues. V trimming: 7 bases; J trimming: 5 bases; junction bases outside the gene matches: 7.

The CDR3 DNA sequence: TGTGCCAGCAGCTTGGGCCGACTAGCGGGGGGGCGAGATACGCAGTATTTT. This codes for CASSLGRLAGGRDTQYF. The V gene is TRBV11-3, the J gene TRBJ2-3; TRBD2 matches at 14 bases. CDR1 is SGHNT and CDR2 is YENEEA in the germline V gene. The CDR3 is made up of 17 amino acids. The V segment lost 3 bases and the J segment 5 bases; nucleotides outside the gene matches: 7.

The V gene is TRBV19, the J gene TRBJ1-2; D perhaps matches TRBD1 (6 bases). V lost 7 bases and J lost 0, with 18 bases in between. Germline assignment: CDR1 LNHDA and CDR2 SQIVND (reference sequence). The CDR3 spans 16 residues. The CDR3 spells CASTRGGLGSNYGYTF. CDR3 bases: TGTGCCAGTACCCGAGGGGGGCTCGGTTCTAACTATGGCTACACCTTC.

The chain carries TRBV10-1 and TRBJ1-1, with 10 bases lining up with TRBD1. The CDR3 extends over 13 amino acids. Germline V gene lookup returns CDR1 WNHNN and CDR2 SYGVQD (reference sequence). The V segment lost 6 bases and the J segment 9 bases; nucleotides outside the gene matches: 7. The CDR3 loop reads CASSPGQGTKAFF. The CDR3 DNA reads TGCGCCAGCAGCCCGGGACAGGGGACTAAAGCTTTCTTT.

J is TRBJ1-4 and V is TRBV6-8; D possibly corresponds to TRBD1 (5 bases). The CDR3 covers 15 residues. Germline V lookup: CDR1 MNHGY, CDR2 SAAAGT. The V end was cut by 6 bases, the J end by 3 bases, with 14 bases between. CDR3 region: CASRERGESNEKLFF. CDR3 in DNA: TGTGCCAGCAGGGAAAGAGGGGAGTCTAATGAAAAACTGTTTTTT.

This clone has a handful of counts. The rearrangement joins TRBV1 to TRBJ2-5; the D call TRBD1 from the table was never checked on the DNA. TRBV1 has pseudogene status. There are 13 residues in the CDR3. The CDR3 bases are TGCGCCAGCAGCCAAGGGACAGGGGAGACCCAGTACTTC. Protein sequence: CASSQGTGETQYF.